This entry describes one T cell receptor beta chain. Its antigen is still unknown. At the DNA level, this CDR3 is encoded by other sequences in the same sample as well. Germline V gene sequence: CDR1 DFQATT, CDR2 SNEGSKA (reference sequence). The CDR3 contains 10 residues. V dropped 6 bases and J dropped 3 bases, with 4 bases sitting between them. The sample is drawn from a study of shared clonotypes between healthy human individuals. Turning to the study itself: Used for every donor were three CD4 naive, three CD4 memory, two CD8 naive and one CD8 memory plate. The study's findings and limits: Memory subsets generally showed smaller estimated richness than naive subsets did.

A split of CD4+ cells into CD45RA+ naive and CD45RA-negative memory subsets was performed. The protocol was immunoSEQ multiplex PCR, while the TCRdb copy is restricted to in-frame clones and leaves out a portion. The data contain over a million clones, roughly 96% of them seen just once; the ten biggest clones take up about 1%. Specimen: naive CD4+ T cells sorted from blood. The subset: CD45RA+ positively selected. The chain uses TRBV20-1 and TRBJ2-3; D is unresolved. This receptor was obtained from a man younger than 45 in good health. CDR3 in amino acids: CSAWTDTQYF. The CDR3 nucleotides read TGCAGTGCCTGGACAGATACGCAGTATTTT.